Shown below are 32 T cell receptor beta chains from a single sample sequenced in a study of identifying expanded T cells in peripheral blood. The table came from immunoSEQ multiplex PCR; TCRdb's copy has only in-frame clones and leaves some out. The top ten hold 4.5% to 7% of the sample, which has 70,000 to 100,000 clones, around 86% seen once. The sequenced sample consisted of blood. These receptors originate from a person aged 18 to 75 in good health.

The chain recombines TRBV5-1 with TRBJ2-7; D possibly matches TRBD1 or TRBD2 (5 bases each). CDR1 and CDR2 (germline): SGHRS, YFSETQ. The V end lost 5 bases, the J end lost 5 bases, and 26 bases lay between the germline ends. The CDR3 consists of 17 residues. The CDR3 nucleotides are TGCGCCAGCAGAGGGATTGAGGTGGGGGACCAAGCAAACGAGCAGTACTTC. This codes for CASRGIEVGDQANEQYF.

J is TRBJ1-2 and V is TRBV6-5; 7 bases line up with TRBD1. Losses at the gene ends were 6 bases for V and 8 bases for J; bases not matched to a gene: 6. This CDR3 contains 12 residues. CDR1 MNHEY and CDR2 SVGAGI come from the germline V gene. This CDR3 reads CASRQGERGYTF. DNA of the CDR3: TGTGCCAGCAGGCAGGGGGAAAGGGGCTACACCTTC.

The chain combines TRBV9 with TRBJ2-7; 8 nucleotides agree with TRBD1. V lost 4 bases, J lost 4 bases, and 10 bases stayed unmatched. CDR3 length: 15 amino acids. CDR1 and CDR2 from the germline V gene are SGDLS and YYNGEE. CDR3 sequence (DNA): TGTGCCAGCAGCCCGCTCCCCGGACAGGGTTACGAGCAGTACTTC. The encoded protein is CASSPLPGQGYEQYF.

This clone was seen only once. V usage is TRBV30 and J usage is TRBJ2-2; D might be TRBD1 (6 bases). The CDR3 runs to 14 residues. V dropped 6 bases and J dropped 6 bases, with 17 bases sitting between them. The germline V gene has CDR1 GTSNPN and CDR2 SVGIG (reference sequence). CDR3: CACSQGWFAGELFF. For the CDR3, the DNA is TGTGCCTGTTCACAGGGATGGTTCGCCGGGGAGCTGTTTTTT. The whole variable domain, filled in from reference TRBV30 and TRBJ2-2, reads SQTIHQWPATLVQPVGSPLSLECTVEGTSNPNLYWYRQAAGRGLQLLFYSVGIGQISSEVPQNLSASRPQDRQFILSSKKLLLSDSGFYLCACSQGWFAGELFFGEGSRLTVL.

Only a few counts were recorded for this clone. The chain recombines TRBV2 with TRBJ2-3; 7 positions agree with TRBD1. The J segment lost 3 bases and the V segment lost 6 bases, leaving 9 bases of the junction unmatched. CDR1 SNHLY and CDR2 FYNNEI come from the germline V gene. CDR3 size: 15 residues. The CDR3 sequence is CASSSQGYGTDTQYF. The CDR3 DNA follows: TGTGCCAGCAGCTCACAGGGGTATGGAACAGATACGCAGTATTTT.

The chain links TRBV2 to TRBJ2-7; the match to TRBD1 covers 8 bases. Per the germline V gene, CDR1 is SNHLY and CDR2 is FYNNEI. Germline trimming cut 5 bases from V and 3 bases from J; bases unmatched to any gene: 6. This CDR3 is built from 14 residues. The CDR3 DNA reads TGTGCCAGCAGTTCACAGGGGGGAAACTACGAGCAGTACTTC. It codes for CASSSQGGNYEQYF.

V and J are TRBV7-9 and TRBJ1-2; D is unresolved. The germline V gene encodes CDR1 SEHNR and CDR2 FQNEAQ (reference sequence). This CDR3 comprises 12 residues. V was pared by 3 bases and J by 6 bases, with 8 bases between. CDR3 amino acids: CASSFGGDGYTF. In nucleotides, the CDR3 is TGTGCCAGCAGCTTCGGCGGGGATGGCTACACCTTC.

V usage is TRBV5-1 and J usage is TRBJ1-1; possible D gene TRBD1, 6 bases. V was shortened by 7 bases and J by 1 base, with 11 bases between the two germline ends. The germline V gene has CDR1 SGHRS and CDR2 YFSETQ. The CDR3 consists of 13 residues. CDR3 loop: CASGGGWNTEAFF. CDR3 DNA: TGCGCCAGCGGTGGGGGCTGGAACACTGAAGCTTTCTTT.

This sequence joins TRBV5-8 and TRBJ1-1; no clear D gene. Germline loops: CDR1 SGHTS, CDR2 YDEGEE. V shed 1 base and J shed 4 bases, with 11 bases lying between them. The CDR3 spans 14 residues. This CDR3 is CASSLMFSATEAFF. CDR3 DNA: TGTGCCAGCAGCTTGATGTTTTCTGCCACTGAAGCTTTCTTT. The complete variable domain, with remaining parts taken from reference TRBV5-8 and TRBJ1-1, reads EAGVTQSPTHLIKTRGQQATLRCSPISGHTSVYWYQQALGLGLQFLLWYDEGEERNRGNFPPRFSGRQFPNYSSELNVNALELEDSALYLCASSLMFSATEAFFGQGTRLTVV.

The chain employs TRBV19 and TRBJ2-5; D could derive from TRBD1 or TRBD2 (6 bases each). The V gene's germline CDR1 is LNHDA and CDR2 SQIVND (reference sequence). The ends were cut back, 10 bases at V and 5 bases at J, with 20 bases in the middle. CDR3 size: 14 residues. The CDR3, as DNA: TGTGCCACCTCCGGGGGCGGGGCGGGGGAGACCCAGTACTTC. Its protein product is CATSGGGAGETQYF.

The sample holds one count of this clone. This chain connects TRBV10-3 to TRBJ2-5, with 10 bases identical to TRBD2. In germline, CDR1 is ENHRY, CDR2 SYGVKD. CDR3 length: 14 residues. Germline trimming cut 6 bases from V and 4 bases from J; bases unmatched to any gene: 5. CDR3 residues: CAIRGTSAGETQYF. The CDR3, as DNA: TGTGCCATCAGGGGGACTAGCGCGGGAGAGACCCAGTACTTC.

V is TRBV5-1 and J is TRBJ1-1, with D possibly matching TRBD1 (5 bases). The CDR3 covers 12 residues. Looked up from germline, CDR1 is SGHRS and CDR2 is YFSETQ. Trimming cost V 2 bases and J 10 bases, with 12 bases left between them. The CDR3 DNA follows: TGCGCCAGCAGCTTCGGTGGGGCCAGAGCTTTCTTT. Its protein product is CASSFGGARAFF.

The rearrangement links TRBV5-4 to TRBJ1-2; 7 positions match TRBD1. The ends lost 4 bases at V and 2 bases at J; junction bases unmatched: 8. This CDR3 has 15 residues. Germline loops: CDR1 SGHNT, CDR2 YYREEE (reference sequence). The CDR3 region is CASSQGEGANYGYTF. CDR3 in DNA: TGTGCCAGCAGCCAGGGGGAGGGAGCCAACTATGGCTACACCTTC.

The chain is built from TRBV19 and TRBJ1-4, with D tentatively TRBD1 (5 bases). The germline V gene encodes CDR1 LNHDA and CDR2 SQIVND (reference sequence). This CDR3 has 14 amino acids. Deletions cut 9 bases from V and 6 bases from J, with 17 bases between. CDR3 sequence: CASRYGGGDEKLFF. The CDR3 coding sequence is TGTGCCAGCCGATACGGGGGGGGAGATGAAAAACTGTTTTTT. Looking up the rest from reference TRBV19 and TRBJ1-4 gives the full variable domain: DGGITQSPKYLFRKEGQNVTLSCEQNLNHDAMYWYRQDPGQGLRLIYYSQIVNDFQKGDIAEGYSVSREKKESFPLTVTSAQKNPTAFYLCASRYGGGDEKLFFGSGTQLSVL.

The gene calls are TRBV5-1 and TRBJ1-2, with D perhaps TRBD1 (5 bases). Trimming removed 1 base from V and 8 bases from J, with 12 bases in between. This CDR3 spans 13 amino acids. Germline assignment: CDR1 SGHRS and CDR2 YFSETQ. CDR3 nucleotides: TGCGCCAGCAGCTTGCCCGGGACTGGCGGCTACACCTTC. Protein product: CASSLPGTGGYTF.

This sequence joins TRBV5-4 and TRBJ2-7, with TRBD1 matching over 7 bases. Germline V gene data show CDR1 as SGHNT and CDR2 as YYREEE (reference sequence). The CDR3 has 13 amino acids. V was pared by 4 bases and J by 3 bases, with 4 bases of the junction left unmatched. In DNA, the CDR3 is TGTGCCAGCAGCAGGGACAGACTCTACGAGCAGTACTTC. It yields the protein CASSRDRLYEQYF.

J is TRBJ2-2 and V is TRBV7-2; D is ambiguous. The CDR3 loop spans 15 amino acids. Trimming stripped 0 bases from V and 8 bases from J, with 13 bases between. Germline V gives CDR1 SGHTA, CDR2 FQGNSA. The CDR3 protein is CASSLASAGTGELFF. DNA for the CDR3: TGTGCCAGCAGCTTAGCCAGCGCAGGCACTGGGGAGCTGTTTTTT.

This clone was found a few times. This specimen includes other DNA sequences encoding the same CDR3. The chain combines TRBV6-5 with TRBJ1-2, with TRBD1 matching over 7 bases. Germline-derived CDR1 and CDR2 are MNHEY and SVGAGI. The CDR3 spans 14 residues. Trimming at V came to 0 bases and at J to 2 bases, leaving 0 bases not matched to a gene. Here the CDR3 DNA reads TGTGCCAGCAGTTACTCGACAGGGAACTATGGCTACACCTTC. Protein sequence: CASSYSTGNYGYTF.

This clone was recorded many times. The chain joins TRBV6-6 to TRBJ1-1; 8 bases are a match to TRBD1. There are 14 residues in the CDR3. The germline gives CDR1 MNHNY, CDR2 SVGAGI (reference sequence). The V segment lost 2 bases and the J segment 5 bases; nucleotides outside the gene matches: 4. The CDR3 reads CASSYKDRVTEAFF. CDR3 DNA sequence: TGTGCCAGCAGTTACAAGGACAGGGTGACTGAAGCTTTCTTT.

The chain has TRBV9 and TRBJ2-3; tentatively, D is TRBD2 (7 bases). Germline V gene sequence: CDR1 SGDLS, CDR2 YYNGEE. V lost 4 bases and J 2 bases, leaving 17 bases between the germline ends. The CDR3 spans 16 residues. The CDR3 spells CASSYREGTPTDTQYF. CDR3 DNA sequence: TGTGCCAGCAGCTACAGGGAGGGAACCCCCACAGATACGCAGTATTTT. The full variable domain, in which reference TRBV9 and TRBJ2-3 provide the parts outside the CDR3, is DSGVTQTPKHLITATGQRVTLRCSPRSGDLSVYWYQQSLDQGLQFLIQYYNGEERAKGNILERFSAQQFPDLHSELNLSSLELGDSALYFCASSYREGTPTDTQYFGPGTRLTVL.

The chain links TRBV7-9 to TRBJ1-2, with D possibly being TRBD1 (6 bases). The CDR3 length is 13 residues. Trimming took off 3 bases at V and 12 bases at J, with 17 bases between the two ends. Germline lookup yields CDR1 SEHNR and CDR2 FQNEAQ (reference sequence). The CDR3 reads CASSFRGSRDHTF. Written as DNA, the CDR3 is TGTGCCAGCAGCTTTAGGGGGTCCAGGGATCACACCTTC.

The chain has TRBV5-1 and TRBJ1-1, with 7 bases matching TRBD1. This CDR3 is 15 amino acids long. CDR1 and CDR2 from the germline V gene are SGHRS and YFSETQ. J was trimmed by 1 base and V by 2 bases; bases with no gene match: 5. In DNA form, the CDR3 reads TGCGCCAGCAGCTTTATGGGACAGTCGAACACTGAAGCTTTCTTT. This translates into CASSFMGQSNTEAFF.

This chain connects TRBV7-9 to TRBJ1-1; D may be TRBD1 (6 bases). Germline V CDR1 and CDR2: SEHNR, FQNEAQ (reference sequence). This CDR3 is built from 15 residues. Trimming shortened V by 5 bases and J by 2 bases, and 15 bases separated the two germline ends. The CDR3 nucleotides read TGTGCCAGCAGCCCCCGGGACACTTTAAACACTGAAGCTTTCTTT. It yields the protein CASSPRDTLNTEAFF.

The rearrangement links TRBV6-1 to TRBJ1-5, with D unclear. There are 15 residues in the CDR3. CDR1 MNHNS and CDR2 SASEGT come from the germline V gene. V lost 2 bases to trimming and J lost 3 bases, with 11 bases between them. CDR3 nucleotides: TGTGCCAGCAGTGAACTGAGTCTGATCAATCAGCCCCAGCATTTT. Protein sequence: CASSELSLINQPQHF.

The genes are TRBV2 and TRBJ1-1; possibly TRBD1 for D (6 bases). Trimming removed 5 bases from V and 6 bases from J, with 16 bases in between. CDR1 and CDR2 from the germline V gene are SNHLY and FYNNEI. This CDR3 is built from 14 residues. The CDR3 here is CASSWGGGQAEAFF. CDR3 coding DNA: TGTGCCAGCAGTTGGGGTGGGGGGCAAGCTGAAGCTTTCTTT.

The CDR3 protein is CASSEPASEAFF. Here the CDR3 DNA reads TGTGCCAGCAGTGAGCCCGCCTCAGAAGCTTTCTTT. J is TRBJ1-1 and V is TRBV25-1; no clear D. This CDR3 comprises 12 residues. Germline lookup yields CDR1 MGHDK and CDR2 SYGVNS. With 3 bases removed from V and 8 bases from J, the gap between germline ends came to 10 bases.

The chain couples TRBV28 to TRBJ1-3; TRBD1 is a possible D gene (5 bases). Trimming shortened V by 3 bases and J by 0 bases, and 12 bases separated the two germline ends. Per the germline V gene, CDR1 is MDHEN and CDR2 is SYDVKM. This CDR3 is built from 16 residues. The CDR3, as DNA: TGTGCCAGCAGTTTTCTCTGGGGGTTCTCTGGAAACACCATATATTTT. The encoded protein is CASSFLWGFSGNTIYF.

The gene calls are TRBV7-6 and TRBJ1-1; D not certain. The V end lost 5 bases, the J end lost 1 base, and 8 bases lay between the germline ends. Germline-derived CDR1 and CDR2 are SGHVS and FNYEAQ. The CDR3 has 13 residues. The CDR3 region is CASSVRQNTEAFF. The CDR3 region has the DNA TGTGCCAGCAGCGTCCGACAGAACACTGAAGCTTTCTTT.

The chain couples TRBV19 to TRBJ2-7; D may be TRBD1 (5 bases). The germline V gene encodes CDR1 LNHDA and CDR2 SQIVND (reference sequence). V lost 4 bases and J 0 bases, leaving 7 bases between the germline ends. This CDR3 spans 13 amino acids. Written as DNA, the CDR3 is TGTGCCAGTAGTAAAGACAGCTCCTACGAGCAGTACTTC. It translates to CASSKDSSYEQYF.

The V and J genes are TRBV27 and TRBJ1-5; perhaps TRBD1 as D (5 bases). The germline gives CDR1 MNHEY, CDR2 SMNVEV (reference sequence). This CDR3 spans 15 amino acids. Between the trimmed V and J ends, which lost 4 bases and 4 bases, there was a span of 14 bases. CDR3 DNA sequence: TGTGCCAGCAGTTCTATGGGAGGGGTAAATCAGCCCCAGCATTTT. Encoded protein: CASSSMGGVNQPQHF.

V and J are TRBV28 and TRBJ2-7; D possibly corresponds to TRBD2 (6 bases). Germline-derived CDR1 and CDR2 are MDHEN and SYDVKM. The CDR3 sequence is 14 residues long. Trimming stripped 5 bases from V and 3 bases from J, with 14 bases between. CDR3 nucleotides: TGTGCCAGCAGTACCATCAGACTAGTCTACGAGCAGTACTTC. Translation gives CASSTIRLVYEQYF. Complete variable domain (other parts from reference TRBV28 and TRBJ2-7): DVKVTQSSRYLVKRTGEKVFLECVQDMDHENMFWYRQDPGLGLRLIYFSYDVKMKEKGDIPEGYSVSREKKERFSLILESASTNQTSMYLCASSTIRLVYEQYFGPGTRLTVT.

The chain links TRBV6-5 to TRBJ1-1, with D hard to call. Per germline, CDR1 MNHEY and CDR2 SVGAGI. The V end lost 9 bases, the J end lost 4 bases, and 21 bases lay between the germline ends. CDR3 length: 15 residues. For the CDR3, the DNA is TGTGCCAGTTTTCTCTCCTCCGGGTCACTCACTGAAGCTTTCTTT. It codes for CASFLSSGSLTEAFF.